One sample yielded the 2 T cell receptor beta chains listed below, sequenced in a study of shared clonotypes between healthy human individuals. The data were produced by immunoSEQ multiplex PCR, yet TCRdb's version contains in-frame clones alone and is incomplete. The repertoire holds some 1,100,000 clones, with around three quarters as singletons. The source material was memory CD4+ T cells from PBMCs. The sample's subset: CD45RA-negative fraction. The source of these receptors is a young man in good health. Some clones in this sample may be carry-over from other donors' samples.

The chain is built from TRBV5-4 and TRBJ2-3, with 11 nucleotides matching TRBD2. The CDR3 totals 15 residues. Germline assignment: CDR1 SGHNT and CDR2 YYREEE (reference sequence). The V gene end was trimmed by 6 bases and the J gene end by 7 bases; junction bases not matched to a gene: 10. CDR3 sequence (DNA): TGTGCCAGCACGCCGACCGGGACTAGCGGTTATACGCAGTATTTT. Encoded protein: CASTPTGTSGYTQYF.

The V and J genes are TRBV6-1 and TRBJ2-2; weak D call: TRBD1 (6 bases). This CDR3 spans 19 amino acids. Looked up from germline, CDR1 is MNHNS and CDR2 is SASEGT. With 4 bases removed from V and 1 base from J, the gap between germline ends came to 22 bases. DNA for the CDR3: TGTGCCAGCAGTGTACCCTTCGGTATTGGCAGGGGGAACACCGGGGAGCTGTTTTTT. Protein: CASSVPFGIGRGNTGELFF.